The present T cell receptor (beta chain) was sequenced within a study of Ad26.COV2.S vaccination and SARS-CoV-2 variants. Study-wide results and caveats: Individuals receiving vaccine had higher spike-specific TCR breadth than placebo recipients did.

As regards this clone: Its antigen is unknown.

V shed 5 bases and J shed 6 bases, with 13 bases lying between them. CDR1 and CDR2 from the germline V gene are SGHAT and FQNNGV. The CDR3 spans 13 residues. Method: immunoSEQ multiplex PCR; TCRdb's copy keeps in-frame clones and lacks some. The table lists fewer than 55,000 clones, 65% to 90% of them singletons. The rearrangement links TRBV11-2 to TRBJ1-1; the D is unclear. The clonotype comes from a human donor who had recovered from COVID-19. This specimen was peripheral blood, taken after recovery from COVID-19. The DNA of the CDR3 is TGTGCCAGCAGCCCTACCCCGGTGCCTGAAGCTTTCTTT. Translated, it gives CASSPTPVPEAFF.